The rows below give T cell receptor beta chains drawn from one sample of a study of T cell responses to AZD1222 COVID-19 vaccine. Method: immunoSEQ multiplex PCR; TCRdb's copy keeps in-frame clones and lacks some. The data contain roughly 110,000 clones, approximately 84% of them singletons. Sequenced material: peripheral blood, taken on day 0 of AZD1222 vaccination. The receptors were gathered from an adult in good health. Each CDR3 is given with its conserved first and last residue. D genes are given only for firm matches.

TRBD1 TRBV25-1 CASSDAPGQGNSPLHF
. TRBV10-3 CAISDPGPDLTYEQYF
. TRBV4-3 CASSQDRLASGEQYF
TRBD1 TRBV19 CASSIRTGGARQPQHF
. TRBV7-9 CASSTRKDSPLHF
. TRBV28 CASTGVYNQPQHF
. TRBV25-1 CASSDSTWSYNEQFF
TRBD2 TRBV4-2 CASSYDQLAGLQGGNEQFF
. TRBV2 CASGGMGGNQPQHF
. TRBV19 CASSMDWAVEKLFF
. TRBV7-9 CASRGVEAFF
TRBD2 TRBV5-1 CASSPRGTSGGQETQYF
TRBD2 TRBV27 CASRKTSGRNEQFF
. TRBV5-4 CASSFYRNEQFF
. TRBV28 CASSFPPLSYEQYF
. TRBV7-8 CASSLWTGSSYEQYF
TRBD1 TRBV24-1 CATSDRTGGMYGYTF
TRBD1 TRBV5-1 CASSSQGDGGYTF
TRBD2 TRBV9 CASSQPFSGTSGSRTDTQYF
TRBD2 TRBV5-1 CASSSGLAGARGTQYF